The present T cell receptor (beta chain) was sequenced within a study of blood T cell repertoires in COVID-19. On the study more broadly: Acute and convalescent COVID-19 specimens originated in the United States, Italy and Spain. Sources were T cells, B-cell-depleted T cells, or PBMCs; the material itself was cDNA or gDNA.

In Seattle, patients joined the study during active infection and were tracked longitudinally. Trimming removed 5 bases at V and 0 bases at J, with 12 bases between. CDR1 SGHDT and CDR2 YYEEEE come from the germline V gene. The CDR3 totals 14 residues. In the authors' workflow: Estimated nucleated cell counts came from reference gene primer amplification. Using immunoSEQ multiplex PCR, the repertoire was profiled, and TCRdb retains in-frame clones only, with some absent. For V, J and clone size, that table is used; D and trimming come from the DNA. The sample shows roughly 64,000 clones, around 80% of them seen only once.

The chain has TRBV5-6 and TRBJ2-7; D might be TRBD2 (6 bases). This sequence originates from a man aged 55 to 70 with COVID-19, enrolled during active disease. The sample consisted of peripheral blood. CDR3 residues: CASSRGTNSYEQYF. The CDR3 region has the DNA TGTGCCAGCAGTCGGGGGACCAACTCCTACGAGCAGTACTTC.